The 29 T cell receptor beta chains in this list originate from one sample, sequenced in a study of blood T cells in healthy people across ages. Next came a second PCR, run for about 6 to 11 cycles, which used a sample-barcoded 5' primer along with a J-beta primer mix. TCRdb ran MiXCR on the 5' RACE reads and lists one entry per CDR3 protein. The sample carries 700,000 to 900,000 distinct CDR3 sequences, 50% to 65% recorded once. Sequenced input: blood. The source of these receptors is an elderly man in good health.

V usage is TRBV29-1 and J usage is TRBJ1-2; weak D call: TRBD1 (5 bases). Germline V gives CDR1 SQVTM, CDR2 ANQGSEA. The CDR3 extends over 13 amino acids. V gave up 0 bases and J gave up 4 bases, with 9 bases separating them. In nucleotides, the CDR3 is TGCAGCGTTGAAGATCCGACAGTCTATGGCTACACCTTC. Encoded protein: CSVEDPTVYGYTF. Full variable domain (rest looked up from reference TRBV29-1 and TRBJ1-2): SAVISQKPSRDICQRGTSLTIQCQVDSQVTMMFWYRQQPGQSLTLIATANQGSEATYESGFVIDKFPISRPNLTFSTLTVSNMSPEDSSIYLCSVEDPTVYGYTFGSGTRLTVV.

Remarks on this clonotype: Germline and junction disagree at one end, which may indicate a read error. The chain employs TRBV7-8 and TRBJ2-1; perhaps TRBD2 as D (6 bases). Germline CDR1 is SGHVS and CDR2 is FQNEAQ. The CDR3 consists of 14 residues. The DNA of the CDR3 is TGTGCCAGCAGCTTAGGGGGGAGGAGCAATGAGCGGTTCTTC. Its translation is CASSLGGRSNERFF.

The gene calls are TRBV20-1 and TRBJ1-1; D call uncertain. Between the trimmed V and J ends, which lost 4 bases and 1 base, there was a span of 7 bases. Germline CDR1 is DFQATT and CDR2 is SNEGSKA (reference sequence). The CDR3 covers 12 residues. Here the CDR3 reads CSATKTNTEAFF. The CDR3 DNA is TGCAGTGCTACCAAGACGAACACTGAAGCTTTCTTT.

This clonotype was detected ten times or more. The V call is TRBV5-1, the J call TRBJ1-2; 7 bases are a match to TRBD1. There are 13 residues in the CDR3. Trimming cost V 4 bases and J 8 bases; bases outside gene matches: 8. Germline assignment: CDR1 SGHRS and CDR2 YFSETQ. The CDR3, as DNA: TGCGCCAGCAGCCCCGACAGGGTCCGGGGCTACACCTTC. Translated: CASSPDRVRGYTF.

This clonotype was picked up one time. The chain is built from TRBV4-3 and TRBJ2-1, with TRBD2 matching over 11 bases. V trimming: 1 base; J trimming: 7 bases; junction bases outside the gene matches: 6. The CDR3 totals 16 residues. CDR1 and CDR2 (germline): LGHNA, YSLEER. The chain's CDR3 is CASSQAPSGGRNEQFF. CDR3 DNA: TGCGCCAGCAGCCAAGCTCCTAGCGGGGGGCGGAATGAGCAGTTCTTC.

The V call is TRBV3-1, the J call TRBJ2-1, with 7 bases lining up with TRBD2. The tail of the sequence fits TRBJ2-7 better, so the J call may be wrong. There are 15 residues in the CDR3. Germline V gene lookup returns CDR1 LGHDT and CDR2 YNNKEL (reference sequence). CDR3 DNA: TGTGCCAGCAGCTACGAAGCGGGGACCTACAATGAGCAGTACTTC. This codes for CASSYEAGTYNEQYF.

Many counts were recorded for this clonotype. The genes are TRBV28 and TRBJ2-7; D is possibly TRBD2 (6 bases). The CDR3 has 10 amino acids. Deletions cut 10 bases from V and 5 bases from J, with 9 bases between. CDR1 and CDR2 (germline): MDHEN, SYDVKM. CDR3 amino acids: CATGVDEQYF. In nucleotides, the CDR3 is TGTGCCACGGGGGTCGACGAGCAGTACTTC.

This clonotype was detected only a few times. This rearrangement joins TRBV10-3 to TRBJ2-6; 7 positions agree with TRBD1. Germline V gives CDR1 ENHRY, CDR2 SYGVKD. The V segment lost 7 bases and the J segment 0 bases; nucleotides outside the gene matches: 12. This CDR3 is built from 18 residues. The CDR3 coding sequence is TGTGCCATCATGAAGTTAGCCGGGACAGCCTCTGGGGCCAACGTCCTGACTTTC. It encodes CAIMKLAGTASGANVLTF.

The V gene is TRBV20-1, the J gene TRBJ1-2; possible D gene TRBD1, 5 bases. This CDR3 contains 13 residues. The V gene lost 4 bases and the J gene lost 7 bases, with 16 bases spanning the gap. The V gene's germline CDR1 is DFQATT and CDR2 SNEGSKA (reference sequence). For the CDR3, the DNA is TGCAGTGCTACCGATGCAGGGAAAGGTGGCTACACCTTC. The encoded protein is CSATDAGKGGYTF.

CDR3 DNA sequence: TGTGCCAGCAGTTTAAGTCAGGGAATGTTCTACGAGCAGTACTTC. This encodes CASSLSQGMFYEQYF. The J gene is TRBJ2-7, the V gene TRBV12-3 or TRBV12-4; possible D gene TRBD1, 5 bases. The germline V and J ends were trimmed by 2 bases and 3 bases, with 14 bases remaining between them. The CDR3 totals 15 residues.

The J gene is TRBJ2-7, the V gene TRBV28, with 7 bases that match TRBD2. From germline, CDR1 is MDHEN and CDR2 SYDVKM. Unmatched junction bases numbered 12, after V lost 8 bases and J lost 8 bases. CDR3 length: 13 residues. Written as DNA, the CDR3 is TGTGCCAGCGGGACGTCACCGGGAGGCAAGCAGTACTTC. The encoded protein is CASGTSPGGKQYF.

In this sample, this clonotype turned up once. The chain is built from TRBV20-1 and TRBJ1-1; D unresolved. CDR3 length equals 14 residues. The V end lost 0 bases, the J end lost 11 bases, and 19 bases lay between the germline ends. Germline V gives CDR1 DFQATT, CDR2 SNEGSKA (reference sequence). CDR3 bases: TGCAGTGCTAGAGATCCCGTCAGCCTGACCGAGGCTTTCTTT. It codes for CSARDPVSLTEAFF.

The gene calls are TRBV12-3 or TRBV12-4 and TRBJ2-3, with D possibly matching TRBD1 (6 bases). The V gene lost 4 bases and the J gene lost 4 bases, with 9 bases spanning the gap. The CDR3 totals 13 residues. The CDR3 region has the DNA TGTGCCAGCAGTTCTGACAGGTCAGATACGCAGTATTTT. Its protein is CASSSDRSDTQYF.

V is TRBV28 and J is TRBJ2-7; 14 bases map to TRBD2. CDR3 length: 15 amino acids. Germline values: CDR1 MDHEN, CDR2 SYDVKM. The trim removed 10 bases at V and 3 bases at J, leaving 8 bases unmatched. CDR3 nucleotides: TGTGCCACGGGGGGGACTAGCGGGAGTGGCTACGAGCAGTACTTC. Protein product: CATGGTSGSGYEQYF.

This clonotype turned up a few times. The chain carries TRBV6-5 and TRBJ2-5; tentative D call: TRBD2 (5 bases). V was clipped by 2 bases and J by 5 bases, with 15 bases between them. Germline lookup yields CDR1 MNHEY and CDR2 SVGAGI. This CDR3 region has 15 residues. The CDR3 reads CASSYVRRGKETQYF. The CDR3 DNA reads as TGTGCCAGCAGTTACGTGAGAAGAGGGAAGGAGACCCAGTACTTC.

This chain uses TRBV27 with TRBJ2-1; TRBD2 matches at 9 bases. V was pared by 2 bases and J by 6 bases, with 5 bases of the junction left unmatched. Per the germline V gene, CDR1 is MNHEY and CDR2 is SMNVEV (reference sequence). The CDR3 runs 15 residues. As DNA, the CDR3 is TGTGCCAGCAGTTTAGCGGGAGGGCCAGTCAATGAGCAGTTCTTC. This translates into CASSLAGGPVNEQFF.

This clonotype has more than one count but fewer than ten. The genes are TRBV9 and TRBJ2-5; TRBD2 matches at 7 bases. CDR3 length: 14 residues. V shed 4 bases, J shed 5 bases, and the junction held 8 bases outside the gene matches. CDR1 and CDR2 (germline): SGDLS, YYNGEE. The CDR3 spells CASSTSSGVETQYF. The CDR3 bases are TGTGCCAGCAGCACTTCTAGCGGTGTGGAGACCCAGTACTTC.

Comment on this clonotype: This may come from a read error, since a much larger clone is one base off. The CDR3 reads CSAGTGVVDEQYF. CDR3 sequence (DNA): TGCAGTGCGGGGACAGGGGTAGTCGACGAGCAGTACTTC. J is TRBJ2-7 and V is TRBV20-1; 10 bases are shared with TRBD1. Germline V gene lookup returns CDR1 DFQATT and CDR2 SNEGSKA (reference sequence). With 6 bases clipped from V and 5 bases from J, the junction kept 7 bases outside the gene matches. The CDR3 has 13 residues.

This clonotype was detected a few times. This chain joins TRBV2 and TRBJ2-1; D gene uncertain. The germline CDR1 and CDR2 sequences are SNHLY and FYNNEI. Trimming pared 10 bases from V and 9 bases from J, leaving 16 bases between. The length of the CDR3 is 12 residues. The CDR3 DNA follows: TGTGCCACTCACCCTGGGTGGGGTGAGCAGTTCTTC. Protein: CATHPGWGEQFF. The full variable domain, rest sourced from reference TRBV2 and TRBJ2-1, is EPEVTQTPSHQVTQMGQEVILRCVPISNHLYFYWYRQILGQKVEFLVSFYNNEISEKSEIFDDQFSVERPDGSNFTLKIRSTKLEDSAMYFCATHPGWGEQFFGPGTRLTVL.

This sequence joins TRBV20-1 and TRBJ2-7; D perhaps matches TRBD2 (6 bases). The germline gives CDR1 DFQATT, CDR2 SNEGSKA (reference sequence). The V end was cut by 3 bases, the J end by 5 bases, with 17 bases between. The CDR3 sequence is 14 residues long. CDR3 in DNA: TGCAGTGCTAGCGGAGGACTAAACGGCCACGAGCAGTACTTC. This encodes CSASGGLNGHEQYF.

This clonotype was picked up a small number of times. The rearrangement joins TRBV7-2 to TRBJ2-1; 7 nucleotides align to TRBD2. The CDR3 totals 16 residues. With 4 bases clipped from V and 6 bases from J, the junction kept 12 bases outside the gene matches. Germline loops: CDR1 SGHTA, CDR2 FQGNSA. CDR3 sequence reads: CASSSRMASGLNEQFF. CDR3 bases: TGTGCCAGCAGCTCTAGGATGGCTAGCGGTCTCAATGAGCAGTTCTTC.

The rearrangement links TRBV20-1 to TRBJ2-1, with D hard to call. CDR1 DFQATT and CDR2 SNEGSKA come from the germline V gene (reference sequence). V was shortened by 1 base and J by 7 bases, with 11 bases between the two germline ends. The CDR3 sequence is 13 residues long. The CDR3 nucleotides read TGCAGTGCTAGAGGTCCCTCCCCGAATGAGCAGTTCTTC. It specifies CSARGPSPNEQFF.

CDR3 amino acids: CASSWTSGGYNEQFF. CDR3 nucleotides: TGTGCCAGCAGTTGGACTAGCGGGGGTTACAATGAGCAGTTCTTC. The rearrangement uses TRBV6-2 or TRBV6-3 and TRBJ2-1; 13 positions agree with TRBD2. Trimming took 4 bases from V and 4 from J; bases not matched to a gene: 1. Germline V gives CDR1 MNHEY, CDR2 SVGEGT. The CDR3 runs to 15 residues.

A few counts support this clonotype. The V and J genes are TRBV3-1 and TRBJ2-1; TRBD2 aligns across 9 bases. The CDR3 length is 16 residues. Trimming took 4 bases from V and 10 from J; bases not matched to a gene: 14. Germline CDR1 reads LGHDT; CDR2 reads YNNKEL (reference sequence). For the CDR3, the DNA is TGTGCCAGCAGCCTCCTGGGGACTAGCTCCCTCAAAGAGCAGTTCTTC. Its translation: CASSLLGTSSLKEQFF.

The chain combines TRBV24-1 with TRBJ1-6; 7 nucleotides agree with TRBD1. The V and J ends lost 1 base and 5 bases, in that order; junction bases with no gene match: 16. The CDR3 sequence is 20 residues long. Germline CDR1 reads KGHDR; CDR2 reads SFDVKD. As DNA, the CDR3 is TGTGCCACCAGTGATTTCCTAGTTCCACAGGGGAAGAGTGATAATTCACCCCTCCACTTT. Protein: CATSDFLVPQGKSDNSPLHF.

The chain has TRBV5-1 and TRBJ1-1; TRBD1 matches at 8 bases. The CDR3 totals 15 residues. Trimming at V came to 0 bases and at J to 4 bases, leaving 5 bases not matched to a gene. Germline V CDR1 and CDR2: SGHRS, YFSETQ. Written as DNA, the CDR3 is TGCGCCAGCAGCTTGGGGACAGGGAAAGGCACTGAAGCTTTCTTT. The encoded protein is CASSLGTGKGTEAFF. Drawing the rest from reference TRBV5-1 and TRBJ1-1, the complete variable domain is KAGVTQTPRYLIKTRGQQVTLSCSPISGHRSVSWYQQTPGQGLQFLFEYFSETQRNKGNFPGRFSGRQFSNSRSEMNVSTLELGDSALYLCASSLGTGKGTEAFFGQGTRLTVV.

This rearrangement joins TRBV18 to TRBJ2-7; maybe TRBD1 (5 bases). Germline V lookup: CDR1 KGHSH, CDR2 LQKENI. CDR3 length: 15 amino acids. Trimming took off 4 bases at V and 0 bases at J, with 13 bases between the two ends. Written as DNA, the CDR3 is TGTGCCAGCTCACTTGACAGTAGAACCTCCTACGAGCAGTACTTC. Translating it yields CASSLDSRTSYEQYF.

J is TRBJ2-3 and V is TRBV12-3 or TRBV12-4; D not resolved. Trimming cost V 2 bases and J 14 bases, with 26 bases left between them. This CDR3 contains 16 residues. The CDR3 nucleotides read TGTGCCAGCAGTTTATCGGAGACCGAGGTGCACAGATACGCGTATTTT. This codes for CASSLSETEVHRYAYF.

In its sample, this clonotype was seen many times. The chain has TRBV27 and TRBJ2-1, with 9 bases identical to TRBD1. With V trimmed by 3 bases and J by 6 bases, 15 bases remained unmatched. Germline V gives CDR1 MNHEY, CDR2 SMNVEV (reference sequence). This CDR3 region has 18 residues. The DNA of the CDR3 is TGTGCCAGCAGTTTGTCAAAAACACCGGGACAGGGATCCAATGAGCAGTTCTTC. Translated, it gives CASSLSKTPGQGSNEQFF.